The sequence of this TCR beta chain was determined in a study of T cell responses to AZD1222 COVID-19 vaccine. Findings of the study overall: CD4 TCRs covered the whole spike, strongest at regions 160-218 and 743-854.

This clone has only one observation. What it binds is not known. Trimming took off 1 base at V and 3 bases at J, with 10 bases between the two ends. This CDR3 is built from 15 residues. Germline assignment: CDR1 LGHDT and CDR2 YNNKEL (reference sequence). Generated by immunoSEQ multiplex PCR, the TCRdb table keeps only in-frame clones and is missing some. The data show some 81,000 clones, 70% to 90% seen once. Analysis merged second doses at about 4 or about 12 weeks. V gene TRBV3-1 (or the pseudogene TRBV3-2) combines with J gene TRBJ1-3, with a possible D match to TRBD1 (6 bases). The source was peripheral blood, collected 28 days after the second AZD1222 dose. This receptor was identified in an adult who received the AZD1222 COVID-19 vaccine. The CDR3 protein is CASSQARGIGNTIYF. CDR3 coding DNA: TGTGCCAGCAGCCAAGCAAGGGGGATTGGAAACACCATATATTTT.